This TCR beta chain stems from a study of blood T cell repertoires in COVID-19. About the study: Acute and convalescent COVID-19 specimens originated in the United States, Italy and Spain. From T cells, B-cell-depleted T cells, or PBMCs came the material, which was cDNA or gDNA.

The CDR3 length is 11 residues. V lost 5 bases, J lost 5 bases, and 5 bases lay in between. Germline V lookup: CDR1 MNHEY, CDR2 SMNVEV (reference sequence). How the authors handled the data: Amplifying reference gene primers gave estimates of nucleated cell counts. Profiling relied on immunoSEQ multiplex PCR, and the TCRdb table lists in-frame clones only, not all of them. V and J calls and clone size are as listed in that table; D and trimming were resolved from the DNA. Of around 250,000 clones in the sample, around four fifths were seen once. The sequence was obtained from a man older than 75 with acute or convalescent COVID-19. Sequences were obtained from peripheral blood. The V gene is TRBV27, the J gene TRBJ2-3, with D hard to call. CDR3 residues: CASSELDTQYF. CDR3 DNA: TGTGCCAGCAGTGAGCTAGATACGCAGTATTTT.